This T cell receptor (beta chain) came from a study of human T cells and chemical hapten exposure. Indicated time point: patch test 1, 2 weeks after DPC sensitization. Treatment indicated: therapeutic diphenylcyclopropenone sensitization with weekly scalp DPC. One entry per CDR3 protein, called by TCRdb with MiXCR from the RACE reads. The sample has fewer than 500,000 distinct CDR3 sequences; approximately 5.1% are singletons. Trimming stripped 3 bases from V and 2 bases from J, with 13 bases between. Germline CDR1 SQVTM, CDR2 ANQGSEA. The CDR3 is 14 residues long. V is TRBV29-1 and J is TRBJ1-2; D unclear. The TCR comes from a woman aged 45-60 years with alopecia areata. Some clones in this sample may be carry-over from other donors' samples. Sequences were derived from whole blood, sampled in connection with sensitization to the hapten diphenylcyclopropenone (DPC). DNA for the CDR3: TGCAGCGTTGAGGACGGACTGCAAAACTATGGCTACACCTTC. It is translated as CSVEDGLQNYGYTF. Filled out from reference TRBV29-1 and TRBJ1-2, the complete variable domain reads SAVISQKPSRDICQRGTSLTIQCQVDSQVTMMFWYRQQPGQSLTLIATANQGSEATYESGFVIDKFPISRPNLTFSTLTVSNMSPEDSSIYLCSVEDGLQNYGYTFGSGTRLTVV.